The 29 T cell receptor beta chains presented below share a single source sample, sequenced in a study of OX40 agonist ivuxolimab in advanced cancers. TCRdb's copy holds only in-frame clones and misses some; the assay was immunoSEQ multiplex PCR. The sample records 55,000 to 85,000 clones, 80% to 90% being singletons. Material: CD4+ or CD8+ T cells sorted from blood, obtained in a trial of the OX40 agonist ivuxolimab. Every receptor here comes from an adult with an advanced solid tumor such as melanoma, head and neck, liver or kidney cancer.

The chain carries TRBV15 and TRBJ2-1, with TRBD2 as a possible D gene (5 bases). The V gene lost 4 bases and the J gene lost 5 bases, with 18 bases spanning the gap. CDR3 size: 16 residues. The V gene's germline CDR1 is LNHNV and CDR2 YYDKDF (reference sequence). Written as DNA, the CDR3 is TGTGCCACCAGCAAATCCCCGGGGTTCTCAAACAATGAGCAGTTCTTC. Translated: CATSKSPGFSNNEQFF.

V gene TRBV9 combines with J gene TRBJ1-2, with D possibly being TRBD1 (6 bases). The V end lost 0 bases, the J end lost 4 bases, and 10 bases lay between the germline ends. Looked up from germline, CDR1 is SGDLS and CDR2 is YYNGEE. The CDR3 sequence is 14 residues long. CDR3 DNA: TGTGCCAGCAGCGTAGAACAGGGTACCTATGGCTACACCTTC. Protein product: CASSVEQGTYGYTF.

The DNA of the CDR3 is TGTGCCAGCAGCTCCCGGACAGGGGGTCCTTCTGGGGCCAACGTCCTGACTTTC. Translation gives CASSSRTGGPSGANVLTF. V usage is TRBV5-4 and J usage is TRBJ2-6; the match to TRBD1 covers 10 bases. The V gene's germline CDR1 is SGHNT and CDR2 YYREEE (reference sequence). The ends lost 3 bases at V and 1 base at J; junction bases unmatched: 7. This CDR3 has 18 residues.

The chain recombines TRBV4-2 with TRBJ1-1, with D unresolved. Germline CDR1 reads LGHNA; CDR2 reads YNFKEQ. The ends were cut back, 0 bases at V and 3 bases at J, with 5 bases in the middle. CDR3 length: 13 amino acids. Written as DNA, the CDR3 is TGTGCCAGCAGCCAAGAAAGGGACACTGAAGCTTTCTTT. It codes for CASSQERDTEAFF.

The J gene is TRBJ1-1, the V gene TRBV30; D call uncertain. The CDR3 is 14 residues long. CDR1 is GTSNPN, CDR2 SVGIG, per germline (reference sequence). Deletions cut 5 bases from V and 3 bases from J, with 16 bases between. The chain's CDR3 is CAWPEQTNHTEAFF. As DNA, the CDR3 is TGTGCCTGGCCCGAACAGACGAACCACACTGAAGCTTTCTTT.

The gene calls are TRBV5-4 and TRBJ2-4; TRBD2 aligns across 10 bases. V dropped 4 bases and J dropped 5; count of bases not matched to a gene: 3. The CDR3 has 14 amino acids. Looked up from germline, CDR1 is SGHNT and CDR2 is YYREEE (reference sequence). The CDR3 coding sequence is TGTGCCAGCAGCCGTGGACTAGCGGAAAACATTCAGTACTTC. It codes for CASSRGLAENIQYF.

This sequence joins TRBV11-1 and TRBJ1-6; no reliable D call. V lost 1 base to trimming and J lost 7 bases, with 11 bases between them. The CDR3 runs 15 residues. Germline lookup yields CDR1 SGHAT and CDR2 FQDESV (reference sequence). The CDR3 DNA sequence: TGTGCCAGCAGCTTAGGGCCAGGATTCAATTCACCCCTCCACTTT. Amino acids: CASSLGPGFNSPLHF.

The V and J genes are TRBV19 and TRBJ1-6; D may be TRBD1 (5 bases). Deletions cut 1 base from V and 16 bases from J, with 20 bases between. There are 15 residues in the CDR3. CDR1 and CDR2 (germline): LNHDA, SQIVND (reference sequence). CDR3 residues: CASSIGDGAKKDLHF. In DNA, the CDR3 is TGTGCCAGTAGTATAGGGGACGGTGCGAAAAAAGATCTCCACTTT.

V and J are TRBV28 and TRBJ1-2; tentatively, D is TRBD1 (6 bases). The CDR3 is 16 amino acids. From germline, CDR1 is MDHEN and CDR2 SYDVKM. Trimming pared 1 base from V and 4 bases from J, leaving 16 bases between. CDR3 bases: TGTGCCAGCAGTTTATTATCCCGGGGGCGGGGCTATGGCTACACCTTC. It encodes CASSLLSRGRGYGYTF.

The chain carries TRBV7-2 and TRBJ1-2; D is unclear. This CDR3 is 15 amino acids long. The V gene lost 5 bases and the J gene lost 4 bases, with 17 bases spanning the gap. Germline CDR1 reads SGHTA; CDR2 reads FQGNSA. CDR3 coding DNA: TGTGCCAGCAGCCCAGACACCCAGAGCCTCTATGGCTACACCTTC. Its protein is CASSPDTQSLYGYTF. Full variable domain (rest looked up from reference TRBV7-2 and TRBJ1-2): GAGVSQSPSNKVTEKGKDVELRCDPISGHTALYWYRQSLGQGLEFLIYFQGNSAPDKSGLPSDRFSAERTGGSVSTLTIQRTQQEDSAVYLCASSPDTQSLYGYTFGSGTRLTVV.

V usage is TRBV7-2 and J usage is TRBJ1-2, with D possibly TRBD1 on 5 matching bases. The CDR3 runs to 13 residues. V lost 4 bases, J lost 7 bases, and 13 bases lay in between. From germline, CDR1 is SGHTA and CDR2 FQGNSA. The CDR3 bases are TGTGCCAGCAGCTCAAGGGACTTCACTGGCTACACCTTC. Amino acids: CASSSRDFTGYTF.

The chain joins TRBV28 to TRBJ2-2; TRBD1 matches 10 bases. With V trimmed by 6 bases and J by 5 bases, 12 bases remained unmatched. The CDR3 contains 17 residues. Germline CDR1 reads MDHEN; CDR2 reads SYDVKM. This CDR3 is CASSWGTGVRGTGELFF. CDR3 in DNA: TGTGCCAGCAGCTGGGGGACAGGGGTTCGTGGTACCGGGGAGCTGTTTTTT.

V gene TRBV5-4 combines with J gene TRBJ2-3; maybe TRBD1 (7 bases). The CDR3 runs 14 residues. CDR1 and CDR2 (germline): SGHNT, YYREEE (reference sequence). Trimming left V 3 bases short and J 7 bases short, with 15 bases between. CDR3 protein: CASSSTRDSNTQYF. The DNA for the CDR3 is TGTGCCAGCAGCTCGACGCGGGACAGTAATACGCAGTATTTT.

The chain has TRBV2 and TRBJ1-1; perhaps TRBD1 as D (6 bases). V gave up 11 bases and J gave up 5 bases, with 15 bases separating them. The CDR3 extends over 12 amino acids. CDR1 is SNHLY and CDR2 is FYNNEI in the germline V gene. CDR3 sequence (DNA): TGTGCCGACAAGGGGGGTCGGACTGAAGCTTTCTTT. The encoded protein is CADKGGRTEAFF.

The chain combines TRBV5-4 with TRBJ2-3, with no clear D. There are 15 residues in the CDR3. In germline, CDR1 is SGHNT, CDR2 YYREEE (reference sequence). Trimming pared 2 bases from V and 5 bases from J, leaving 15 bases between. The CDR3 nucleotides are TGTGCCAGCAGCTTAACCCCGGGTTCTAGAGATACGCAGTATTTT. It codes for CASSLTPGSRDTQYF. Full variable domain (missing parts from reference TRBV5-4 and TRBJ2-3): ETGVTQSPTHLIKTRGQQVTLRCSSQSGHNTVSWYQQALGQGPQFIFQYYREEENGRGNFPPRFSGLQFPNYSSELNVNALELDDSALYLCASSLTPGSRDTQYFGPGTRLTVL.

The chain uses TRBV6-1 and TRBJ2-2; D ambiguous. This CDR3 region has 15 residues. Germline CDR1 and CDR2: MNHNS and SASEGT. V was shortened by 5 bases and J by 4 bases, with 14 bases between the two germline ends. CDR3 sequence (DNA): TGTGCCAGCAGTCGACGGGCCCGAATCACCGGGGAGCTGTTTTTT. It encodes CASSRRARITGELFF.

This sequence joins TRBV27 and TRBJ2-5, with 12 bases fitting TRBD1. TRBJ2-7 matches the DNA end more closely, so the J call is doubtful. The germline V gene encodes CDR1 MNHEY and CDR2 SMNVEV (reference sequence). This CDR3 has 16 amino acids. CDR3 sequence reads: CASSRDLGTGGHEQYF. As DNA, the CDR3 is TGTGCCAGCAGTCGCGACCTCGGGACAGGGGGCCACGAGCAGTACTTC.

This clone was observed a handful of times. The chain is built from TRBV27 and TRBJ2-1; 9 bases match TRBD1. Germline V gene data show CDR1 as MNHEY and CDR2 as SMNVEV (reference sequence). This CDR3 is built from 18 residues. The ends lost 6 bases at V and 2 bases at J; junction bases unmatched: 14. In nucleotides, the CDR3 is TGTGCCAGCAGCTCCTTTAACCGGGACAGGGTTCCCTACAATGAGCAGTTCTTC. Translating it yields CASSSFNRDRVPYNEQFF.

The genes are TRBV11-2 and TRBJ1-2, with a weak D call TRBD1 (5 bases). This CDR3 comprises 13 residues. Germline V gene lookup returns CDR1 SGHAT and CDR2 FQNNGV. V gave up 5 bases and J gave up 8 bases, with 15 bases separating them. Here the CDR3 reads CASSPARGPGYTF. As DNA, the CDR3 is TGTGCCAGCAGCCCAGCAAGGGGCCCGGGCTACACCTTC.

The chain joins TRBV28 to TRBJ2-5; D remains unclear. The DNA end lines up better with TRBJ2-7; the J call may be wrong. Germline CDR1 is MDHEN and CDR2 is SYDVKM. The CDR3 contains 17 residues. The CDR3 nucleotides read TGTGCCAGCAGTTTATTACTGATTGCGTTATCACCCTACGAGCAGTACTTC. It specifies CASSLLLIALSPYEQYF.

This clone has only one observation. The chain is built from TRBV27 and TRBJ2-1; unclear D gene. Germline values: CDR1 MNHEY, CDR2 SMNVEV (reference sequence). V was trimmed by 1 base and J by 0 bases, leaving 7 bases between them. The length of the CDR3 is 15 residues. The CDR3 sequence: CASSLLMVSYNEQFF. The CDR3 DNA sequence: TGTGCCAGCAGTTTATTGATGGTCTCCTACAATGAGCAGTTCTTC.

The chain links TRBV27 to TRBJ1-1, with TRBD1 matching over 7 bases. V lost 5 bases to trimming and J lost 11 bases; unmatched junction nucleotides: 5. Germline lookup yields CDR1 MNHEY and CDR2 SMNVEV (reference sequence). The CDR3 consists of 11 residues. In DNA form, the CDR3 reads TGTGCCAGCAGTAAAACAGGGGTGGCTTTCTTT. Translated: CASSKTGVAFF.

The chain couples TRBV7-3 to TRBJ1-1; the match to TRBD1 covers 8 bases. Germline V gene lookup returns CDR1 SGHTA and CDR2 FQGTGA. V lost 5 bases to trimming and J lost 5 bases; unmatched junction nucleotides: 10. The CDR3 is 15 residues long. The CDR3 region has the DNA TGTGCCAGCAGCACATCGGACAGGGAGGGAACTGAAGCTTTCTTT. Translation: CASSTSDREGTEAFF.

This chain links TRBV19 with TRBJ1-1, with D perhaps matching TRBD1 (5 bases). The CDR3 is made up of 15 amino acids. Trimming pared 7 bases from V and 6 bases from J, leaving 21 bases between. From germline, CDR1 is LNHDA and CDR2 SQIVND (reference sequence). CDR3 sequence: CASMREPRGGPEAFF. As DNA, the CDR3 is TGTGCCAGTATGCGGGAACCTCGGGGGGGTCCTGAAGCTTTCTTT. Supplemented by reference TRBV19 and TRBJ1-1, the full variable domain reads DGGITQSPKYLFRKEGQNVTLSCEQNLNHDAMYWYRQDPGQGLRLIYYSQIVNDFQKGDIAEGYSVSREKKESFPLTVTSAQKNPTAFYLCASMREPRGGPEAFFGQGTRLTVV.

In its sample, this clone was seen once. This chain joins TRBV10-3 and TRBJ1-2; 9 nucleotides line up with TRBD1. With V trimmed by 4 bases and J by 5 bases, 2 bases remained unmatched. The length of the CDR3 is 13 residues. Germline loops: CDR1 ENHRY, CDR2 SYGVKD. In nucleotides, the CDR3 is TGTGCCATCAGTGCCGGGACAGGGTATGGCTACACCTTC. It specifies CAISAGTGYGYTF.

The V gene is TRBV28, the J gene TRBJ1-1; D is undetermined. Germline V gives CDR1 MDHEN, CDR2 SYDVKM. This CDR3 is built from 12 residues. Deletions cut 3 bases from V and 7 bases from J, with 9 bases between. The CDR3 DNA is TGTGCCAGCAGTTTCGGAAGGCTTGAAGCTTTCTTT. Protein product: CASSFGRLEAFF.

The chain employs TRBV28 and TRBJ1-1, with D maybe TRBD1 (5 bases). Germline V gene data show CDR1 as MDHEN and CDR2 as SYDVKM. The ends were cut back, 4 bases at V and 5 bases at J, with 14 bases in the middle. This CDR3 comprises 14 residues. The CDR3 coding sequence is TGTGCCAGCAGTTCGTTCGACAGAAGGACTGAAGCTTTCTTT. Its protein is CASSSFDRRTEAFF. Complete variable domain (other parts from reference TRBV28 and TRBJ1-1): DVKVTQSSRYLVKRTGEKVFLECVQDMDHENMFWYRQDPGLGLRLIYFSYDVKMKEKGDIPEGYSVSREKKERFSLILESASTNQTSMYLCASSSFDRRTEAFFGQGTRLTVV.

The chain employs TRBV28 and TRBJ2-7, with a tentative D call TRBD1 (5 bases). In germline, CDR1 is MDHEN, CDR2 SYDVKM. The V and J ends lost 2 bases and 5 bases respectively, with 16 bases between them. The length of the CDR3 is 15 residues. This chain's CDR3 is CASSLGAVVRNEQYF. CDR3 DNA: TGTGCCAGCAGTTTAGGGGCGGTAGTCCGGAACGAGCAGTACTTC.

The chain uses TRBV4-1 and TRBJ2-1; 13 bases map to TRBD2. The ends lost 6 bases at V and 8 bases at J; junction bases unmatched: 7. The length of the CDR3 is 15 residues. The V gene's germline CDR1 is MGHRA and CDR2 YSYEKL. The CDR3, as DNA: TGCGCCAGCAGTCCCGGACTAGCGGGGGATGATGAGCAGTTCTTC. The encoded protein is CASSPGLAGDDEQFF.